These 16 T cell receptor beta chains originate from one sample sequenced in a study of PD-1 blockade in classical Hodgkin lymphoma. Repertoires were generated with immunoSEQ multiplex PCR, while TCRdb's copy carries only in-frame clones and drops some. The sample holds over 50,000 clones, approximately 81% seen once. Relapse after autologous stem cell transplantation occurred in every patient, and brentuximab vedotin exposure varied. The specimen was peripheral blood mononuclear cells (PBMCs), collected at baseline. The receptors were gathered from a human donor with classical Hodgkin lymphoma.

This chain joins TRBV7-2 and TRBJ2-3; tentatively, D is TRBD1 or TRBD2 (5 bases each). This CDR3 spans 15 amino acids. Germline V gene sequence: CDR1 SGHTA, CDR2 FQGNSA. The V end was cut by 4 bases, the J end by 0 bases, with 11 bases between. The CDR3 DNA reads TGTGCCAGCAGCTACCAGGGCGGGAGCACAGATACGCAGTATTTT. Encoded protein: CASSYQGGSTDTQYF.

The gene calls are TRBV5-1 and TRBJ2-1; TRBD1 aligns across 7 bases. The trim removed 0 bases at V and 4 bases at J, leaving 4 bases unmatched. Germline assignment: CDR1 SGHRS and CDR2 YFSETQ. The CDR3 loop spans 15 amino acids. The CDR3 DNA is TGCGCCAGCAGCTTGGGAACGACAGGGTACAATGAGCAGTTCTTC. Residues: CASSLGTTGYNEQFF.

The gene calls are TRBV27 and TRBJ2-1; 10 bases match TRBD2. J lost 5 bases, V lost 8 bases, and 9 bases had no gene match. Per germline, CDR1 MNHEY and CDR2 SMNVEV (reference sequence). The CDR3 is 15 residues long. DNA of the CDR3: TGTGCCAGCGGTCAGTCTAGCGGGAGTAACAATGAGCAGTTCTTC. Translating gives CASGQSSGSNNEQFF.

This CDR3 is CSVWGGTGYNEQFF. CDR3 DNA sequence: TGCAGCGTGTGGGGCGGGACAGGCTATAATGAGCAGTTCTTC. J is TRBJ2-1 and V is TRBV29-1, with TRBD1 matching 8 bases. Per germline, CDR1 SQVTM and CDR2 ANQGSEA. The J segment lost 7 bases and the V segment lost 6 bases, leaving 11 bases of the junction unmatched. The CDR3 runs to 14 residues.

The V call is TRBV19, the J call TRBJ1-1, with unresolved D. The CDR3 runs to 17 residues. Germline assignment: CDR1 LNHDA and CDR2 SQIVND (reference sequence). V dropped 1 base and J dropped 1 base, with 16 bases sitting between them. CDR3 protein: CASSIAVRNTRNTEAFF. In DNA, the CDR3 is TGTGCCAGTAGTATAGCTGTCCGGAACACCCGGAACACTGAAGCTTTCTTT.

This chain uses TRBV5-1 with TRBJ1-2; maybe TRBD1 (6 bases). This CDR3 spans 15 amino acids. The V end lost 0 bases, the J end lost 8 bases, and 17 bases lay between the germline ends. Germline loops: CDR1 SGHRS, CDR2 YFSETQ. The CDR3 region has the DNA TGCGCCAGCAGCTTGGCGGGTGAGGGGGATCGAGGCTACACCTTC. It specifies CASSLAGEGDRGYTF.

The chain's CDR3 is CASSYYRGGEKLFF. The CDR3 DNA sequence: TGTGCCAGCAGTTACTATCGGGGCGGGGAAAAACTGTTTTTT. This rearrangement joins TRBV6-5 to TRBJ1-4; D may be TRBD1 (5 bases). The CDR3 consists of 14 residues. Germline CDR1 MNHEY, CDR2 SVGAGI. Trimming shortened V by 1 base and J by 8 bases, and 11 bases separated the two germline ends.

The chain has TRBV4-3 and TRBJ2-2; 8 positions agree with TRBD1. Per germline, CDR1 LGHNA and CDR2 YSLEER. CDR3 length: 17 residues. V lost 4 bases to trimming and J lost 2 bases; unmatched junction nucleotides: 9. CDR3 sequence: CASSRFVTGANTGELFF. In DNA form, the CDR3 reads TGCGCCAGCAGCCGTTTCGTGACAGGGGCAAACACCGGGGAGCTGTTTTTT.

In DNA form, the CDR3 reads TGTGCCAGCAGTTACGACGGGGCTGGAAACACCATATATTTT. This gives the protein CASSYDGAGNTIYF. The rearrangement joins TRBV6-5 to TRBJ1-3, with unresolved D. Germline lookup yields CDR1 MNHEY and CDR2 SVGAGI. The CDR3 runs 14 residues. V dropped 2 bases and J dropped 2 bases, with 7 bases sitting between them.

This chain uses TRBV29-1 with TRBJ2-3, with a possible D match to TRBD2 (6 bases). Germline assignment: CDR1 SQVTM and CDR2 ANQGSEA. Trimming cost V 6 bases and J 4 bases, with 26 bases left between them. CDR3 length: 17 residues. CDR3 DNA sequence: TGCAGCGTAGGCCGAACAAGCGGGCTCCTTGTGGCAGATACGCAGTATTTT. Translation gives CSVGRTSGLLVADTQYF.

V gene TRBV5-4 combines with J gene TRBJ2-7; D possibly corresponds to TRBD2 (6 bases). CDR3 length: 13 amino acids. Germline V gene data show CDR1 as SGHNT and CDR2 as YYREEE (reference sequence). Trimming left V 5 bases short and J 3 bases short, with 12 bases between. In DNA, the CDR3 is TGTGCCAGCAGTGCGGGGCTGGGCTACGAGCAGTACGTC. Translating gives CASSAGLGYEQYV.

This clone was detected only once. The V call is TRBV30, the J call TRBJ1-5, with 8 positions matching TRBD1. Trimming took 3 bases from V and 1 from J; bases not matched to a gene: 2. This CDR3 spans 14 amino acids. CDR1 is GTSNPN, CDR2 SVGIG, per germline (reference sequence). CDR3 nucleotide sequence: TGTGCCTGGAGCCGGACAGGGAGCAATCAGCCCCAGCATTTT. It translates to CAWSRTGSNQPQHF.

The sample holds one count of this clone. The chain has TRBV29-1 and TRBJ2-1; 14 bases are a match to TRBD2. Germline values: CDR1 SQVTM, CDR2 ANQGSEA. The junction had 9 bases not matched to a gene; V was cut back by 7 bases and J by 1 base. The CDR3 is 17 amino acids. In nucleotides, the CDR3 is TGCAGCGCAAGGGGACTAGCGGGAGATAGGTCCTACAATGAGCAGTTCTTC. Amino acids: CSARGLAGDRSYNEQFF.

The rearrangement uses TRBV5-6 and TRBJ2-1, with 9 positions matching TRBD2. Trimming took 2 bases from V and 7 from J; bases not matched to a gene: 7. This CDR3 has 15 residues. The germline gives CDR1 SGHDT, CDR2 YYEEEE. CDR3 loop: CASSFSGSLGNEQFF. The CDR3 DNA sequence: TGTGCCAGCAGCTTTAGCGGGAGTCTAGGGAATGAGCAGTTCTTC.

The CDR3 reads CASGSGEKLFF. For the CDR3, the DNA is TGTGCCAGCGGATCAGGGGAAAAACTGTTTTTT. This chain connects TRBV7-9 to TRBJ1-4; D may be TRBD1 (5 bases). This CDR3 region has 11 residues. Germline V gene sequence: CDR1 SEHNR, CDR2 FQNEAQ (reference sequence). The V and J ends lost 8 bases and 8 bases respectively, with 9 bases between them.

The J gene is TRBJ2-1, the V gene TRBV7-2, with D perhaps assigned TRBD1 or TRBD2 (5 bases each). This CDR3 contains 17 residues. The germline gives CDR1 SGHTA, CDR2 FQGNSA. Trimming pared 6 bases from V and 4 bases from J, leaving 22 bases between. The CDR3: CASRPEAGRDLYNEQFF. The CDR3 DNA follows: TGTGCCAGCAGACCCGAGGCGGGCAGGGATTTGTACAATGAGCAGTTCTTC.